Listed below are T cell receptor beta chains from one sample, sequenced in a study of chemoradiotherapy in HPV16-positive cancers. The repertoire was sequenced with immunoSEQ multiplex PCR; TCRdb's copy has only in-frame clones and lacks some. The sample records roughly 6,100 clones, 73% being singletons. The sample in question was tumor tissue, obtained from a patient who underwent chemoradiotherapy. The receptor source for this set is a human donor with HPV-associated anogenital cancer. The CDR3 runs from the conserved cysteine through the conserved F or W. D genes are given only for firm matches. The size of a clone is reported for some rows only, either as once, few or many, or as a class for expanded clones.

.	TRBV19	TRBJ1-3	.	CASSVGGRISGNTIYF	TGTGCCAGTAGCGTTGGGGGCCGGATCTCTGGAAACACCATATATTTT
.	TRBV7-2	TRBJ2-5	.	CASSPEMETQYF	TGTGCCAGCAGCCCTGAAATGGAGACCCAGTACTTC
.	TRBV2	TRBJ1-5	.	CASSEGGQVFNQPQHF	TGTGCCAGCAGTGAAGGGGGACAAGTTTTTAATCAGCCCCAGCATTTT
.	TRBV10-1	TRBJ1-1	TRBD1	CASSDSTGMNTEAFF	TGCGCCAGCAGTGACTCGACAGGGATGAACACTGAAGCTTTCTTT
.	TRBV11-3	TRBJ2-2	.	CASSLYTNTGELFF	TGTGCCAGCAGCTTGTATACGAACACCGGGGAGCTGTTTTTT
.	TRBV6-5	TRBJ2-7	.	CASSYSSYEQYF	TGTGCCAGCAGTTACTCCTCCTACGAGCAGTACTTC
.	TRBV5-6	TRBJ2-5	.	CASSPEMETQYF	TGTGCCAGCAGCCCTGAAATGGAGACCCAGTACTTC
.	TRBV2	TRBJ2-2	.	CASSVRGTGELFF	TGTGCCAGCAGTGTGAGGGGAACCGGGGAGCTGTTTTTT
.	TRBV11-3	TRBJ1-1	.	CASSLEVNTEAFF	TGTGCCAGCAGCTTAGAGGTGAACACTGAAGCTTTCTTT
.	TRBV30	TRBJ2-3	.	CAWRYVGSSDTQYF	TGTGCCTGGAGATATGTCGGGAGTTCAGATACGCAGTATTTT
.	TRBV2	TRBJ2-5	TRBD2	CASSASGTQETQYF	TGTGCCAGCAGCGCTAGCGGAACCCAAGAGACCCAGTACTTC
.	TRBV10-3	TRBJ2-7	TRBD2	CAIRGGDSYEQYF	TGTGCCATCCGGGGAGGGGACTCCTACGAGCAGTACTTC
.	TRBV7-2	TRBJ2-7	.	CASSLDPTATYEQYF	TGTGCCAGCAGCTTAGACCCGACAGCTACCTACGAGCAGTACTTC
few	TRBV4-1	TRBJ2-7	.	CASSYDRQGSYEQYF	TGCGCCAGCAGCTACGACAGGCAAGGGAGCTACGAGCAGTACTTC
.	TRBV5-1	TRBJ2-2	TRBD2	CASSLEFGRPTGELFF	TGCGCCAGCAGCTTGGAATTCGGGAGGCCCACCGGGGAGCTGTTTTTT
.	TRBV7-6	TRBJ2-5	.	CASSLGVRETQYF	TGTGCCAGCAGCTTAGGGGTACGAGAGACCCAGTACTTC
.	TRBV19	TRBJ2-1	TRBD2	CASRPSGRGNEQFF	TGTGCCAGTAGGCCTAGCGGGAGGGGAAATGAGCAGTTCTTC
large	TRBV11-2	TRBJ1-4	.	CASSDQPGATNEKLFF	TGTGCCAGCAGCGACCAGCCGGGGGCAACTAATGAAAAACTGTTTTTT
few	TRBV6-1	TRBJ2-7	.	CASSDTAYEQYF	TGTGCCAGCAGTGATACCGCCTACGAGCAGTACTTC
.	TRBV10-3	TRBJ2-3	.	CAISDPTVSTDTQYF	TGTGCCATCAGTGATCCGACAGTTAGCACAGATACGCAGTATTTT
.	TRBV14	TRBJ1-1	TRBD1	CASSLRLTGGTEAFF	TGTGCCAGCAGCCTCAGACTCACAGGGGGCACTGAAGCTTTCTTT
.	TRBV7-3	TRBJ2-5	TRBD2	CASSPGLAQETQYF	TGTGCCAGCAGCCCGGGACTAGCCCAAGAGACCCAGTACTTC
.	TRBV10-3	TRBJ1-5	.	CASGQSDQPQHF	TGTGCCAGTGGACAGTCGGATCAGCCCCAGCATTTT
few	TRBV30	TRBJ2-1	.	CAWSGGYNEQFF	TGTGCCTGGAGTGGGGGGTACAATGAGCAGTTCTTC
.	TRBV11-2	TRBJ1-2	.	CASSLALGHMGGYTF	TGTGCCAGCAGCTTAGCTCTCGGGCACATGGGTGGCTACACCTTC
few	TRBV5-1	TRBJ2-7	TRBD1	CASSPLHGTAYEQYF	TGCGCCAGCAGCCCGCTACACGGGACAGCCTACGAGCAGTACTTC
few	TRBV5-1	TRBJ2-7	.	CASREDPPYEQYF	TGCGCCAGCCGGGAAGACCCCCCCTACGAGCAGTACTTC
.	TRBV6-1	TRBJ2-7	.	CASIPEFLGSYEQYF	TGTGCCAGCATTCCCGAATTCCTGGGCTCCTACGAGCAGTACTTC
.	TRBV6-5	TRBJ1-5	.	CASSYSSRPNQPQHF	TGTGCCAGCAGTTACTCGAGCAGGCCAAATCAGCCCCAGCATTTT
few	TRBV7-2	TRBJ2-2	TRBD2	CASSLVGGGNTGELFF	TGTGCCAGCAGCTTAGTGGGCGGGGGGAACACCGGGGAGCTGTTTTTT
.	TRBV5-1	TRBJ2-3	.	CASSLGLASTDTQYF	TGCGCCAGCAGCTTGGGGCTAGCGAGCACAGATACGCAGTATTTT